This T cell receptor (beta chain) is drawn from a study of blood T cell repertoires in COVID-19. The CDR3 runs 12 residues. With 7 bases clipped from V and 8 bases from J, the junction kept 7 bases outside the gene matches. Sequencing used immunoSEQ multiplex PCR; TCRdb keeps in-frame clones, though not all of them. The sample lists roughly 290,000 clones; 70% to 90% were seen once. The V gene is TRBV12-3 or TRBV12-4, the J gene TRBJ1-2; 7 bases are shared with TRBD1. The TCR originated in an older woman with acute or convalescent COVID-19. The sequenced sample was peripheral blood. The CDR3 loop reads CASTTTGLGYTF. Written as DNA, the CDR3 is TGTGCCAGCACCACGACAGGGTTAGGCTACACCTTC.